This T cell receptor beta chain comes out of a study of blood T cell repertoires in COVID-19. The protocol was immunoSEQ multiplex PCR, while the TCRdb copy is restricted to in-frame clones and leaves out a portion. The sample lists approximately 220,000 clones; around 83% were seen once. Resolution of symptoms, clearance, or two negative PCRs was present in recovered Cohort 3 donors. CDR1 SGHVS and CDR2 FQNEAQ come from the germline V gene. The CDR3 contains 12 residues. Trimming shortened V by 5 bases and J by 0 bases, and 3 bases separated the two germline ends. Sequenced: PBMCs or T cells enriched from blood (not recorded which). The sequence derives from a woman in her thirties or forties who had recovered from COVID-19. This sequence joins TRBV7-8 and TRBJ2-3; unclear D gene. This CDR3 reads CASSPSTDTQYF. In DNA form, the CDR3 reads TGTGCCAGCAGCCCGAGCACAGATACGCAGTATTTT.